The clone carrying this TCR beta chain has a count of ten or more. What it recognizes is unknown. Ophthalmopathy cases scored 3 or more on the Clinical Activity Score and 4 or more on NOSPECS grade, with duration below 3 months. Fresh peripheral blood, under 13 ml, was the source of the PBMCs. TCR beta CDR3 sequences were amplified from RNA transcripts. Using the HTBI primer set, a first-round RT-PCR was run on the TCR CDR3. TCRdb recomputed calls from the multiplex PCR reads with MiXCR, one row per CDR3 protein. The table shows 200,000 to 250,000 distinct CDR3 sequences, with about 17% occurring only once. This record comes from a study of T cells in Graves' hyperthyroidism and ophthalmopathy. Study-wide points: Ophthalmopathy, as predicted by the model, came a median roughly 6.3 months after the prediction.

The TCR was taken from a young woman with Graves' ophthalmopathy. Sequencing was performed on blood.

This CDR3 reads CASSSSGTAARANVLTF. The DNA of the CDR3 is TGTGCCAGCAGTTCCTCCGGGACAGCAGCACGAGCCAACGTCCTGACTTTC. The V gene is TRBV12-3 or TRBV12-4, the J gene TRBJ2-6; 7 bases agree with TRBD1. V was pared by 4 bases and J by 7 bases, with 13 bases of the junction left unmatched. The CDR3 totals 17 residues.